The 14 T cell receptor beta chains reported below all come from one sample, sequenced in a study of T cell responses to AZD1222 COVID-19 vaccine. The method was immunoSEQ multiplex PCR; TCRdb's version includes in-frame clones alone and lacks a portion of them. The repertoire has roughly 150,000 clones, about 90% of them found once; the top ten carry 1.5% to 2%. This specimen consisted of peripheral blood, obtained on day 0 of AZD1222 vaccination. These receptors were taken from an adult in good health.

On this clone: Additional DNA sequences in this sample encode the identical CDR3. The genes are TRBV28 and TRBJ2-7; D may be TRBD2 (6 bases). This CDR3 region has 12 residues. V lost 3 bases and J 3 bases, leaving 6 bases between the germline ends. Germline CDR1 and CDR2: MDHEN and SYDVKM. The CDR3 DNA follows: TGTGCCAGCAGTTTGGGGGGCTACGAGCAGTACTTC. This translates into CASSLGGYEQYF.

The J gene is TRBJ1-4, the V gene TRBV30, with unresolved D. V was shortened by 2 bases and J by 5 bases, with 12 bases between the two germline ends. Germline V gives CDR1 GTSNPN, CDR2 SVGIG (reference sequence). The CDR3 is made up of 14 amino acids. The CDR3 loop reads CAWSPRALNEKLFF. CDR3 in DNA: TGTGCCTGGAGTCCTAGGGCCTTAAATGAAAAACTGTTTTTT.

V is TRBV29-1 and J is TRBJ1-1; TRBD1 is a possible D gene (5 bases). Germline V gives CDR1 SQVTM, CDR2 ANQGSEA. The V and J ends lost 4 bases and 1 base respectively, with 7 bases between them. This CDR3 has 12 residues. For the CDR3, the DNA is TGCAGCGTTGGGGGGGGGAACACTGAAGCTTTCTTT. The encoded protein is CSVGGGNTEAFF. Combining the CDR3 with reference TRBV29-1 and TRBJ1-1 gives the whole variable domain SAVISQKPSRDICQRGTSLTIQCQVDSQVTMMFWYRQQPGQSLTLIATANQGSEATYESGFVIDKFPISRPNLTFSTLTVSNMSPEDSSIYLCSVGGGNTEAFFGQGTRLTVV.

The gene calls are TRBV15 and TRBJ2-1; D possibly matches TRBD1 or TRBD2 (6 bases each). Germline V lookup: CDR1 LNHNV, CDR2 YYDKDF (reference sequence). The CDR3 contains 15 residues. V was clipped by 1 base and J by 7 bases, with 14 bases between them. The CDR3 region is CATSRGKLGGNEQFF. Written as DNA, the CDR3 is TGTGCCACCAGCAGAGGGAAGTTAGGGGGGAATGAGCAGTTCTTC.

The rearrangement links TRBV7-6 to TRBJ2-1; TRBD2 matches at 8 bases. The CDR3 is made up of 17 amino acids. The junction had 16 bases not matched to a gene; V was cut back by 5 bases and J by 7 bases. The germline CDR1 and CDR2 sequences are SGHVS and FNYEAQ. CDR3 sequence: CASSLLGGSGSTNEQFF. The CDR3 DNA reads as TGTGCCAGCAGCCTACTAGGGGGAAGCGGGAGCACGAATGAGCAGTTCTTC.

The chain's CDR3 is CASSSPQGRRNTEAFF. CDR3 nucleotide sequence: TGTGCCAGCAGCTCCCCACAGGGGCGTAGGAACACTGAAGCTTTCTTT. The chain joins TRBV7-2 to TRBJ1-1; 7 bases match TRBD1. The CDR3 loop spans 16 amino acids. V was pared by 4 bases and J by 1 base, with 9 bases of the junction left unmatched. CDR1 and CDR2 (germline): SGHTA, FQGNSA. The complete variable domain, with remaining parts taken from reference TRBV7-2 and TRBJ1-1, reads GAGVSQSPSNKVTEKGKDVELRCDPISGHTALYWYRQSLGQGLEFLIYFQGNSAPDKSGLPSDRFSAERTGGSVSTLTIQRTQQEDSAVYLCASSSPQGRRNTEAFFGQGTRLTVV.

The J gene is TRBJ2-7, the V gene TRBV7-2; TRBD1 or TRBD2 may be the D gene (5 bases each). Per the germline V gene, CDR1 is SGHTA and CDR2 is FQGNSA. CDR3 length: 14 amino acids. Trimming stripped 8 bases from V and 1 base from J, with 15 bases between. The CDR3 here is CASRGQGNSYEQYF. The CDR3 DNA reads as TGTGCCAGCCGCGGGCAGGGTAATTCCTACGAGCAGTACTTC.

The chain is built from TRBV28 and TRBJ1-5; 8 positions agree with TRBD1. This CDR3 has 14 amino acids. CDR1 and CDR2 from the germline V gene are MDHEN and SYDVKM. Trimming cost V 9 bases and J 5 bases; bases outside gene matches: 9. Written as DNA, the CDR3 is TGTGCCAGTTCGACAGACAGGGGATATCAGCCCCAGCATTTT. It encodes CASSTDRGYQPQHF.

The rearrangement joins TRBV3-1 (or the pseudogene TRBV3-2) to TRBJ1-5; D gene uncertain. The germline gives CDR1 LGHDT, CDR2 YNNKEL (reference sequence). V was pared by 3 bases and J by 7 bases, with 7 bases between. The CDR3 loop spans 12 amino acids. CDR3 coding DNA: TGTGCCAGCAGCCATGGGGAACAGCCCCAGCATTTT. It yields the protein CASSHGEQPQHF.

This clone was seen only once. The chain joins TRBV6-2 or TRBV6-3 to TRBJ1-3, with a tentative D call TRBD1 (6 bases). CDR1 MNHEY and CDR2 SVGEGT come from the germline V gene. The ends were cut back, 6 bases at V and 0 bases at J, with 12 bases in the middle. This CDR3 is built from 15 residues. Here the CDR3 DNA reads TGTGCCAGCAGCGCGGACAGCCCCTCTGGAAACACCATATATTTT. Translated, it gives CASSADSPSGNTIYF.

The chain joins TRBV19 to TRBJ1-1; TRBD1 is a possible D gene (6 bases). The length of the CDR3 is 12 residues. CDR1 is LNHDA and CDR2 is SQIVND in the germline V gene (reference sequence). V was trimmed by 3 bases and J by 5 bases, leaving 7 bases between them. The CDR3 here is CASSITGTEAFF. In nucleotides, the CDR3 is TGTGCCAGTAGTATTACAGGGACTGAAGCTTTCTTT.

This chain connects TRBV29-1 to TRBJ1-1; TRBD1 is a possible D gene (6 bases). The V gene's germline CDR1 is SQVTM and CDR2 ANQGSEA. CDR3 size: 13 residues. The V gene lost 5 bases and the J gene lost 4 bases, with 14 bases spanning the gap. This CDR3 reads CSVQQGSVTEAFF. CDR3 nucleotide sequence: TGCAGCGTTCAACAGGGTTCTGTCACTGAAGCTTTCTTT. The whole variable domain, filled in from reference TRBV29-1 and TRBJ1-1, reads SAVISQKPSRDICQRGTSLTIQCQVDSQVTMMFWYRQQPGQSLTLIATANQGSEATYESGFVIDKFPISRPNLTFSTLTVSNMSPEDSSIYLCSVQQGSVTEAFFGQGTRLTVV.

In regard to this clone: Other DNA sequences in the sample encode the same CDR3. V gene TRBV12-3 or TRBV12-4 combines with J gene TRBJ1-3; unclear D gene. The CDR3 is 12 residues long. V was clipped by 3 bases and J by 4 bases, with 4 bases between them. Written as DNA, the CDR3 is TGTGCCAGCAGTTTGGGGGGAAACACCATATATTTT. Its translation: CASSLGGNTIYF.

The chain uses TRBV5-1 and TRBJ2-1, with TRBD2 identical over 10 bases. J was trimmed by 0 bases and V by 4 bases; bases with no gene match: 1. CDR1 is SGHRS, CDR2 YFSETQ, per germline. The CDR3 extends over 15 amino acids. Here the CDR3 DNA reads TGCGCCAGCAGCCTAGCGGGGGACTCCTACAATGAGCAGTTCTTC. Its protein is CASSLAGDSYNEQFF.